At least ten counts were recorded for the clone carrying this T cell receptor (beta chain). Its matching antigen is unknown. Trimming left V 3 bases short and J 0 bases short, with 11 bases between. The CDR3 is made up of 16 amino acids. Germline V gives CDR1 SGHTA, CDR2 FQGNSA. The sequenced template was RNA, covering the TCR beta CDR3 region. Second-round multiplex PCR came after first-round RT-PCR with HTBI primers. TCRdb re-called the multiplex PCR reads through MiXCR, storing one row per CDR3 protein. The sample carries a few hundred thousand distinct CDR3 sequences, under 25% recorded once. New diagnoses, under 2 months' duration, and ages 18 to 65 characterized the hyperthyroidism patients. Serum thyroxine and TRAb, along with clinical symptoms, thyroid ultrasound and orbital computed tomography, were what diagnosis relied on. This sample is part of a study of Graves' ophthalmopathy and Graves' hyperthyroidism.

Points from the study as a whole: Most thyroid clonotypes expanded beyond 0.001 frequency were also found in blood.

J is TRBJ2-2 and V is TRBV7-2, with D hard to call. The clonotype was recovered from a woman between 18 and 30 years old with stable Graves' hyperthyroidism. Material: peripheral blood. CDR3 sequence reads: CASSFGLGSNTGELFF. The CDR3 nucleotides read TGTGCCAGCAGCTTCGGTTTAGGGTCGAACACCGGGGAGCTGTTTTTT.